Below, 9 T cell receptor beta chains from the same sample are listed, as sequenced in a study of blood T cells in healthy people across ages (dated by TCRdb to 2013 to 2016). Libraries were prepared through 5' RACE. Reads for this sample came from an Illumina HiSeq 2500. A second roughly 7 to 11 cycle PCR used a sample-barcoded 5' primer and a J-beta primer mix. The public reads were reprocessed in TCRdb via fastp at Q25 and MiXCR, keeping in-frame beta chains. CDR3 protein sequences are deduplicated, and each keeps its most common genes and DNA. The sample table contains hundreds of thousands of distinct CDR3 sequences; only one count was recorded for about 27% of them. The ten largest clones add up to 3% to 4% of the sample. The same specimen was also included in a second study, on T cells of mothers and their children.

Input material: blood. The receptors here all came from a boy between 2 and 10 years old in good health.

The chain combines TRBV29-1 with TRBJ1-2; D is undetermined. Trimming removed 5 bases at V and 2 bases at J, with 15 bases between. The CDR3 totals 14 residues. Germline loops: CDR1 SQVTM, CDR2 ANQGSEA. The CDR3 loop reads CSVRPPNMNYGYTF. DNA of the CDR3: TGCAGCGTTAGACCCCCAAATATGAACTATGGCTACACCTTC. The whole variable domain, remainder taken from reference TRBV29-1 and TRBJ1-2, is SAVISQKPSRDICQRGTSLTIQCQVDSQVTMMFWYRQQPGQSLTLIATANQGSEATYESGFVIDKFPISRPNLTFSTLTVSNMSPEDSSIYLCSVRPPNMNYGYTFGSGTRLTVV.

The rearrangement uses TRBV5-1 and TRBJ2-5, with a weak D call TRBD1 (6 bases). The DNA end lines up better with TRBJ2-1; the J call may be wrong. Germline V gene sequence: CDR1 SGHRS, CDR2 YFSETQ. The CDR3 is 13 residues long. CDR3 sequence: CASSLGGQNEQFF. The DNA of the CDR3 is TGCGCCAGCAGCTTGGGAGGACAGAATGAGCAGTTCTTC.

This clonotype was counted between two and nine times. This rearrangement joins TRBV5-4 to TRBJ2-1; no firm D call. Deletions cut 5 bases from V and 1 base from J, with 13 bases between. Germline CDR1 is SGHNT and CDR2 is YYREEE (reference sequence). This CDR3 comprises 15 residues. The CDR3 bases are TGTGCCAGCAGTACCCCCGTCTCTTCCTACAATGAGCAGTTCTTC. Translated, it gives CASSTPVSSYNEQFF.

The chain employs TRBV9 and TRBJ2-2, with 8 bases matching TRBD2. Germline CDR1 and CDR2: SGDLS and YYNGEE. The length of the CDR3 is 16 residues. Trimming removed 6 bases from V and 4 bases from J; junction bases left unmatched: 11. Written as DNA, the CDR3 is TGTGCCAGCACCCCGACGGGAGGGCCCAGCACCGGGGAGCTGTTTTTT. Its protein is CASTPTGGPSTGELFF.

This clonotype was counted many times. CDR3 sequence (DNA): TGTGCCAGCAGCCTTCTAGCGGGAGGAAACAATGAGCAGTTCTTC. Translating gives CASSLLAGGNNEQFF. The J gene is TRBJ2-1, the V gene TRBV9; 11 positions agree with TRBD2. V was pared by 4 bases and J by 5 bases, with 5 bases of the junction left unmatched. The CDR3 consists of 15 residues. CDR1 is SGDLS, CDR2 YYNGEE, per germline.

V and J are TRBV5-1 and TRBJ2-7; 8 nucleotides line up with TRBD2. This CDR3 region has 15 residues. V was clipped by 0 bases and J by 2 bases; unmatched bases: 4. CDR1 is SGHRS, CDR2 YFSETQ, per germline. CDR3 in amino acids: CASSLGSGGTYEQYF. The CDR3, as DNA: TGCGCCAGCAGCTTGGGCAGCGGGGGCACCTACGAGCAGTACTTC.

This chain links TRBV4-3 with TRBJ1-1; D is uncertain. CDR3 length: 15 amino acids. Germline values: CDR1 LGHNA, CDR2 YSLEER. The V end lost 0 bases, the J end lost 1 base, and 9 bases lay between the germline ends. CDR3 sequence reads: CASSQEGRSNTEAFF. The CDR3 region has the DNA TGCGCCAGCAGCCAAGAGGGCAGGTCGAACACTGAAGCTTTCTTT.

The chain recombines TRBV9 with TRBJ2-7; 8 bases match TRBD2. This CDR3 contains 13 residues. The ends lost 4 bases at V and 5 bases at J; junction bases unmatched: 5. The germline CDR1 and CDR2 sequences are SGDLS and YYNGEE. The CDR3 is CASSTGLVDEQYF. The DNA for the CDR3 is TGTGCCAGCAGCACGGGACTAGTTGACGAGCAGTACTTC.

The chain couples TRBV6-1 to TRBJ2-3; D not certain. Between the trimmed V and J ends, which lost 8 bases and 4 bases, there was a span of 13 bases. This CDR3 has 13 residues. Germline loops: CDR1 MNHNS, CDR2 SASEGT. The CDR3 DNA sequence: TGTGCCAGCTCCCCCGGGCCCCCAGATACGCAGTATTTT. Translated: CASSPGPPDTQYF.